A selection of T cell receptor beta chains follows, all from one sample in a study of shared clonotypes between healthy human individuals. Sequenced by immunoSEQ multiplex PCR; TCRdb stores in-frame clones only, minus some. The profile shows nearly 1,000,000 clones, about three quarters of them singletons. Sequenced: memory CD4+ T cells sorted from blood. The receptor source for this set is a man younger than 35 in good health. The CDR3 runs from the conserved cysteine through the conserved F or W. A D gene is named only where the DNA matches it firmly. The listing skips clone size in some rows; elsewhere it reads once, few, many or a size class.

TRBJ1-5	.	TRBV18	.	TGTGCCAGCTCACCAGCGGATAGCAATCAGCCCCAGCATTTT	CASSPADSNQPQHF
TRBJ1-1	.	TRBV5-1	.	TGCGCCAGCAGCTTAGGACAGCGACAGATTTACACTGAAGCTTTCTTT	CASSLGQRQIYTEAFF
TRBJ1-2	TRBD1	TRBV11-2	.	TGTGCCAGCAGCTTAGTAGGGACAGCCGATGGCTACACCTTC	CASSLVGTADGYTF
TRBJ2-7	TRBD2	TRBV6-5	.	TGTGCCAGCAGCCCGTCTAGCGGAGATACCTACGAGCAGTACTTC	CASSPSSGDTYEQYF
TRBJ2-7	.	TRBV14	.	TGTGCCAGCAGCCGAGGACAGTCCCAATTTGGCCTGCAGTACTTC	CASSRGQSQFGLQYF
TRBJ2-3	.	TRBV5-1	.	TGCGCCAGCACCTCCACAGATACGCAGTATTTT	CASTSTDTQYF
TRBJ2-2	.	TRBV7-2	once	TGTGCCAGCAGCATATTGGAGGGGACCGGGGAGCTGTTTTTT	CASSILEGTGELFF
TRBJ1-4	.	TRBV4-2	.	TGTGCCAGCAGCCAAGGGGTCAAGCAGGGTTACGAAAAACTGTTTTTT	CASSQGVKQGYEKLFF
TRBJ2-5	TRBD1	TRBV7-9	few	TGTGCCAGCAGCCCGACAGGGGGCGGGGAGACCCAGTACTTC	CASSPTGGGETQYF
TRBJ2-7	.	TRBV5-1	.	TGCGCCAGCAGCTTGCCCGGCGAAGGCTACGAGCAGTACTTC	CASSLPGEGYEQYF
TRBJ1-2	.	TRBV7-2	.	TGTGCCAGCAGCCCGAAAGGGGGGGGCGGCTATGGCTACACCTTC	CASSPKGGGGYGYTF
TRBJ1-1	TRBD1	TRBV9	.	TGTGCCAGCAGCCGGGGTCAGGGACAGGGCGTCGGCACTGAAGCTTTCTTT	CASSRGQGQGVGTEAFF
TRBJ1-1	.	TRBV10-2	.	TGCGCCAGCACGGGGAACACTGAAGCTTTCTTT	CASTGNTEAFF
TRBJ2-1	.	TRBV19	.	TGTGCCAGTACCGCGGGACCCAACGGGGGTGAGCAGTTCTTC	CASTAGPNGGEQFF
TRBJ2-2	TRBD2	TRBV2	.	TGTGCCAGCAGTGGAGGGACTAGCGGGAGTACCGGGGAGCTGTTTTTT	CASSGGTSGSTGELFF
TRBJ1-1	.	TRBV5-4	.	TGTGCCAGCAGCCCGACCTACCTGAACACTGAAGCTTTCTTT	CASSPTYLNTEAFF
TRBJ1-4	.	TRBV28	.	TGTGCCAGTCTGGGACCGGGGGAAAAACTGTTTTTT	CASLGPGEKLFF
TRBJ2-3	TRBD2	TRBV5-6	few	TGTGCCAGCAGCCACCTGGGTCGCGGGGGGGCGACAGATACGCAGTATTTT	CASSHLGRGGATDTQYF
TRBJ2-1	.	TRBV10-3	.	TGTGCCATCAGTGAGTCACGGTTGGACTTCACCCACAATGAGCAGTTCTTC	CAISESRLDFTHNEQFF
TRBJ2-1	.	TRBV21-1	.	TGTGCCAGCAGCAATAGGTCGTTTTGTCCCCGTCGCTATGAGCAGTTCTTC	CASSNRSFCPRRYEQFF
TRBJ2-3	.	TRBV30	.	TGTGCCTGGAGTGTACTAGCTCCGAGTACGCAGTATTTT	CAWSVLAPSTQYF
TRBJ1-2	.	TRBV30	.	TGTGCCTGGAGGACGGTTAACTATGGCTACACCTTC	CAWRTVNYGYTF
TRBJ2-1	TRBD2	TRBV10-2	once	TGCGCCAGTCTGACCGGGACTAGCGGGAGGAATGAGCAGTTCTTC	CASLTGTSGRNEQFF
TRBJ1-2	.	TRBV11-2	once	TGTGCCAGCAGCTCCTACCTCAGGGGCGCAAACTATGGCTACACCTTC	CASSSYLRGANYGYTF
TRBJ1-6	.	TRBV9	few	TGTGCCAGCAGCGTATCTGGGGCCCAGAATTCACCCCTCCACTTT	CASSVSGAQNSPLHF
TRBJ1-6	.	TRBV5-1	.	TGCGCCAGCAGCTTGGGAGTGAGGGGAAATAATTCACCCCTCCACTTT	CASSLGVRGNNSPLHF
TRBJ1-2	.	TRBV27	.	TGTGCCAGCAGGGAGGAGGGGGGTCTTGGATTCTATGGCTACACCTTC	CASREEGGLGFYGYTF
TRBJ2-3	.	TRBV28	.	TGTGCCAGCAGTTCGATTACAGATACGCAGTATTTT	CASSSITDTQYF
TRBJ2-4	.	TRBV6-4	.	TGTGCCAGCAGTGACCATCATGGAAACATTCAGTACTTC	CASSDHHGNIQYF
TRBJ1-1	.	TRBV7-3	many	TGTGCCAGCAGCCTTCAGGGAAGTGGTACTGAAGCTTTCTTT	CASSLQGSGTEAFF
TRBJ2-1	.	TRBV5-4	few	TGTGCCAGCAGCATGACAGGTAGCTCCTACAATGAGCAGTTCTTC	CASSMTGSSYNEQFF
TRBJ2-1	TRBD2	TRBV18	.	TGTGCCAGCTCACCACCAGGGGCAGGGAGGGATGAGCAGTTCTTC	CASSPPGAGRDEQFF
TRBJ1-3	.	TRBV30	.	TGTGCAACAACCGAGGGGGATTCTGGAAACACCATATATTTT	CATTEGDSGNTIYF
TRBJ1-3	.	TRBV19	.	TGTGCCAGTAGTGGGTTAACGGTCTCTGGAAACACCATATATTTT	CASSGLTVSGNTIYF
TRBJ2-7	.	TRBV27	many	TGTGCCAGCAGTTTATCGGGCAGGTTTCCCTACGAGCAGTACTTC	CASSLSGRFPYEQYF
TRBJ2-5	TRBD2	TRBV5-1	.	TGCGCCAGCAGCCCGAACGCGGGGGGCCAAGAGACCCAGTACTTC	CASSPNAGGQETQYF
TRBJ1-6	.	TRBV9	.	TGTGCCAGCAGCGTAGGGGGAAGCTCCTATAATTCACCCCTCCACTTT	CASSVGGSSYNSPLHF
TRBJ2-3	TRBD2	TRBV9	once	TGTGCCAGCAGTGTGACTAGCGTCAGCACAGATACGCAGTATTTT	CASSVTSVSTDTQYF
TRBJ2-3	.	TRBV10-2	.	TGCGCCACCACGGGGGTCGTCACAGATACGCAGTATTTT	CATTGVVTDTQYF
TRBJ2-2	TRBD1	TRBV2	.	TGTGCCAGCAGTGGACAGGGCTCGACCGGGGAGCTGTTTTTT	CASSGQGSTGELFF
TRBJ2-2	.	TRBV6-1	.	TGTGCCAGCAGTGAACGTGGGGGAGGCACCGGGGAGCTGTTTTTT	CASSERGGGTGELFF